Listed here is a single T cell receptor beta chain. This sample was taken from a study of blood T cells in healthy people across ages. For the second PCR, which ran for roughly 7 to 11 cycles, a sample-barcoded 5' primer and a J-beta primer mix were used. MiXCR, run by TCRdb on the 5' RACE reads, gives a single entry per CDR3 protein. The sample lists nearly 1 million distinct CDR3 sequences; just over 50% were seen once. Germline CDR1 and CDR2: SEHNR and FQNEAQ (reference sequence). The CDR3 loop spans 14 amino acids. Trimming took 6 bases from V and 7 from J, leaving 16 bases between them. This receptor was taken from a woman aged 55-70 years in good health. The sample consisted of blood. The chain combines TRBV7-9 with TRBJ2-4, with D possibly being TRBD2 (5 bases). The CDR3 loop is CASSLASSSNIQYF. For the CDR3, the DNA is TGTGCCAGCAGTCTAGCCAGTAGTTCTAACATTCAGTACTTC.